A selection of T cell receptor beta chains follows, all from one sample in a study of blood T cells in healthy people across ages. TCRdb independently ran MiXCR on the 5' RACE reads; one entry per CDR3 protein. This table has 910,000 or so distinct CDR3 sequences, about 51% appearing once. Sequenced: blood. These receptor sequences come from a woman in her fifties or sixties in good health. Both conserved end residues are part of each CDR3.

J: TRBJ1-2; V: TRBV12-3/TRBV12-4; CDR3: CASSLARGYYGYTF
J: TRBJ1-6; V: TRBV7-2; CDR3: CAISLALGGAYSPLHF
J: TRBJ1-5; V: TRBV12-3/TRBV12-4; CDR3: CASSLSGGGTADNQPQHF
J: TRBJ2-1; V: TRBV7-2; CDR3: CASKDWAWVTYNEQFF
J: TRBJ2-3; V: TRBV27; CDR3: CASSLGTLSTDTQYF
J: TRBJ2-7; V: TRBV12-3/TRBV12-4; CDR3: CASRMTGTPSYEQYF
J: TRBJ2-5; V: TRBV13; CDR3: CASSITTGKQETQYF
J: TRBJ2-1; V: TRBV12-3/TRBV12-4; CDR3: CASSRGLLSSYNEQFF
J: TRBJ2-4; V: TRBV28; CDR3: CASSLSGTAGNIQYF
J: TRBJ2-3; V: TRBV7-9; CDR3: CASSTWGLAGGVDTQYF
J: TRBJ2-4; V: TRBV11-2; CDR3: CASSSVGLAGKALYF
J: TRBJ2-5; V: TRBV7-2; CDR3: CAGSSGGIGETQYF
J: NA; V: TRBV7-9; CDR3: CASSFGTLETQYF
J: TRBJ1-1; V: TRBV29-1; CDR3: CSVPGPGEAFF
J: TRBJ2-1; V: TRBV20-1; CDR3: CSANLFRDEQFF
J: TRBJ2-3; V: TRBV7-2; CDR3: CASSLDGQSTDTQYF
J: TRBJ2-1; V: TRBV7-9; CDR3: CASSFIQKRGIPGGEQFF
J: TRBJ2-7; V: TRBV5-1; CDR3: CASSPGTSGTSSYEQYF
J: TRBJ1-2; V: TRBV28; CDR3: CASNGGGAEGYTF
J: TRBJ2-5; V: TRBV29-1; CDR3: CSVGLRGGAKETQYF
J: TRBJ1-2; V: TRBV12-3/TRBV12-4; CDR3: CASMSSGGLGYTF
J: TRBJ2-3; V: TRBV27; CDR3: CASSPQGGSHTDTQYF
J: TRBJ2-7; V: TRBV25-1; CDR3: CASSELGAGPSYEQYF
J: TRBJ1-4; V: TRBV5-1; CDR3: CASSYQGGNEKLFF
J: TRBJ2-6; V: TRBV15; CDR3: CATSRAGFGANVLTF
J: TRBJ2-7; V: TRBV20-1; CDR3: CSALGASGALGREQYF
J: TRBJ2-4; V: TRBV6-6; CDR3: CASRPKVRENIQYF
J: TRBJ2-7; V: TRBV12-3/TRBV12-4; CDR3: CASRDTSGGSLHEQYF
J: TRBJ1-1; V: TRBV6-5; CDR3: CASSYVPNTEAFF
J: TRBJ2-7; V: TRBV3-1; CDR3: CASSQGIHTYEQYF
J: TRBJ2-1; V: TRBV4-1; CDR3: CASSQTGDEQFF
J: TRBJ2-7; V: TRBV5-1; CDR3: CASSRSGTRRPGYEQYF
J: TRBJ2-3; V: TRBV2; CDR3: CASSEIQGGTTDTQYF
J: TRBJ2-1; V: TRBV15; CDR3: CATSRAGREKYNEQFF
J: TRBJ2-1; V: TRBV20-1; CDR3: CSARDLGKSANEQFF
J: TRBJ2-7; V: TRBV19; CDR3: CASGRGGSYEQYF
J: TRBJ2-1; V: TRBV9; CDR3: CASSVSGAAYNEQFF
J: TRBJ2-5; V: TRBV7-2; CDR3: CASSPPKAGGGETQYF
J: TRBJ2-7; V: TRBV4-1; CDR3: CASSPAGQGSSYEQYF
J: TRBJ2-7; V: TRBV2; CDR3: CASRARQGGGEQYF
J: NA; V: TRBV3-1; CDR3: CASSQGRQHGEQYF
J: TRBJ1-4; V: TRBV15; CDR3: CATSRGSTDEKLFF
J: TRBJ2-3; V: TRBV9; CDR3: CAIHLMSGSSTDTQYF
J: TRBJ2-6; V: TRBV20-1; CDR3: CSASPLLAGRSGANVLTF
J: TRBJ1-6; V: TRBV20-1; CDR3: CSATGGGDSPLHF
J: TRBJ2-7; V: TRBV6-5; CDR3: CASSYSIILAYEQYF
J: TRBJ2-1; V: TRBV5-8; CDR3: CASSQVDTVRQFF
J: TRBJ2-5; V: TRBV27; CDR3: CASSLSGTLGGTQYF
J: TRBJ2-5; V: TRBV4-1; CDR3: CASSLLGLAGAVSETQYF
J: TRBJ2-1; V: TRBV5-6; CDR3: CASSLGGLEHEQFF
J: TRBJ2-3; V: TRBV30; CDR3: CAWSAGNTDTQYF
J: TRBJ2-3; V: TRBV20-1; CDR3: CSASRSGGADTQYF
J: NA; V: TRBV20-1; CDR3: CSARESPGLAISFSDEQYF